The rows below give T cell receptor beta chains drawn from one sample of a study of T cell repertoires in cytomegalovirus infection. Their antigen targets remain unknown. Via MiXCR, TCRdb re-called the reads, giving one row per CDR3 protein. The table has roughly 700,000 distinct CDR3 sequences, about 30% seen once. The sample here was cultured PBMCs, taken from culture after CMV antigen stimulation. The receptors stem from a human donor in good health (CMV status not recorded). Some clones in this sample may be carry-over from other donors' samples. The CDR3 runs from the conserved cysteine through the conserved F or W. D genes are given only for firm matches. Expanded clones get a size class; other rows say once, few or many, or leave the size out.

J gene | clone size | D gene | V gene | CDR3 DNA | CDR3 protein
TRBJ1-1 | - | - | TRBV12-5 | TGTGCTAATGGTTTTGACCGGAACACTGAAGCTTTCTTT | CANGFDRNTEAFF
TRBJ2-5 | few | - | TRBV12-3/TRBV12-4 | TGTGCCAGCAGAACAGGGTCACAAGAGACCCAGTACTTC | CASRTGSQETQYF
TRBJ2-5 | few | - | TRBV6-1 | TGTGCCAGCAGGAGGGCTAGTCGAGAGACCCAGTACTTC | CASRRASRETQYF
TRBJ2-7 | few | - | TRBV7-8 | TGTGCCAGCAGCTTCGCCCGCGCGGGATACTACGAGCAGTACTTC | CASSFARAGYYEQYF
TRBJ1-1 | few | TRBD1 | TRBV12-3/TRBV12-4 | TGTGCCAGCGGGGAGACAGGGAAAGCTTTCTTT | CASGETGKAFF
TRBJ2-7 | - | - | TRBV29-1 | TGCAGCGTTAAGAATTTGAGGGCTAGCTCCTACGAGCAGTACTTC | CSVKNLRASSYEQYF
TRBJ2-1 | - | - | TRBV27 | TGTGCCAGCAGCTTCAGGATTAGCTCCTACAATGAGCAGTTCTTC | CASSFRISSYNEQFF
TRBJ1-1 | many | - | TRBV28 | TGTGCCAGCAGTTTGCGGGTCGTTGAAGCTTTCTTT | CASSLRVVEAFF
TRBJ2-1 | once | - | TRBV20-1 | TGCAGTGCTAGATCTCAAGGGTACTTATCCTACAATGAGCAGTTCTTC | CSARSQGYLSYNEQFF
TRBJ1-1 | few | - | TRBV12-3/TRBV12-4 | TGTGCCAGCAGCCCAAGACAGCGCACTGAAGCTTTCTTT | CASSPRQRTEAFF
TRBJ1-1 | many | - | TRBV7-2 | TGTGCCAGCAGCTTTGCGGGGGGCACTGAAGCTTTCTTT | CASSFAGGTEAFF
TRBJ2-5 | - | - | TRBV6-2/TRBV6-3 | TGTGCCAGCAGTTACTCGATCGAGACCCAGTACTTC | CASSYSIETQYF
TRBJ1-2 | - | - | TRBV7-2 | TGTGCCAGCAGCTTAGTGGCGGCAGGCTATGGCTACACCTTC | CASSLVAAGYGYTF
TRBJ2-7 | - | TRBD2 | TRBV7-9 | TGTGCCAGCAGCTCGAGGACTAGCGGGAGGGGTCACGAGCAGTACTTC | CASSSRTSGRGHEQYF
TRBJ2-5 | few | - | TRBV6-6 | TGTGCCAGCACACGAGCGGGACACCCTATGGAGACCCAGTACTTC | CASTRAGHPMETQYF
TRBJ2-7 | - | TRBD1 | TRBV5-1 | TGCGCCAGCAGCCAGTACAGGGGGCGAGGCTACGAGCAGTACTTC | CASSQYRGRGYEQYF
TRBJ2-2 | few | - | TRBV12-3/TRBV12-4 | TGTGCCAGCAGTACTTTCTCGGGACACCTCACCGGGGAGCTGTTTTTT | CASSTFSGHLTGELFF
TRBJ2-7 | few | TRBD1 | TRBV6-1 | TGTGCCAGCAGACGCCGGGACAGCTACGAGCAGTACTTC | CASRRRDSYEQYF
TRBJ1-2 | few | - | TRBV20-1 | TGCAGTGCTAGAAGCAGGGGCTATGGCTACACCTTC | CSARSRGYGYTF
TRBJ2-1 | few | TRBD1 | TRBV7-9 | TGTGCCAGCAGCTCAGACCTGGGACAGTACAATGAGCAGTTCTTC | CASSSDLGQYNEQFF
TRBJ2-5 | - | TRBD2 | TRBV7-2 | TGTGCCAGCAGCCGCGATAGCGGGAGAACGGAGACCCAGTACTTC | CASSRDSGRTETQYF
TRBJ2-6 | - | - | TRBV5-1 | TGCGCCAGCAGCTTGGGTGCAGATAGATACTCTGGGGCCAACGTCCTGACTTTC | CASSLGADRYSGANVLTF
TRBJ2-7 | - | - | TRBV7-8 | TGTGCCAGCAGCTTAGGGGTTGTGGGCCCCCACGAGCAGTACTTC | CASSLGVVGPHEQYF
TRBJ2-5 | - | - | TRBV6-2/TRBV6-3 | TGTGCCAGCAGAAAAGGACAGCGGGAGACCCAGTACTTC | CASRKGQRETQYF
TRBJ1-1 | - | - | TRBV7-6 | TGTGCCAGCAGCCCAGGGCACTCGAACACTGAAGCTTTCTTT | CASSPGHSNTEAFF
TRBJ1-1 | - | - | TRBV18 | TGTGCCAGCTCACACAAGCAGGGGCCGGGCACTGAAGCTTTCTTT | CASSHKQGPGTEAFF
TRBJ2-3 | - | - | TRBV4-3 | TGCGCCAGCAGCCGCGGGCTAGTAGTCGACACAGATACGCAGTATTTT | CASSRGLVVDTDTQYF
TRBJ2-5 | few | - | TRBV27 | TGTGCCAGCAGTACCCAAGGGGGGACCATCAAAGAGACCCAGTACTTC | CASSTQGGTIKETQYF
TRBJ1-2 | few | - | TRBV7-9 | TGTGCCAGCAGGATTCGTTACGGCAGTACCTCTAACTATGGCTACACCTTC | CASRIRYGSTSNYGYTF
TRBJ1-5 | few | - | TRBV6-1 | TGTGCCAGCAGTGAACTTCGACACCTTAATCAGCCCCAGCATTTT | CASSELRHLNQPQHF
TRBJ1-2 | - | TRBD1 | TRBV7-2 | TGTGCCAGCAGCTTAGTAGGACAGGCTTGGGGCTACACCTTC | CASSLVGQAWGYTF
TRBJ1-5 | few | - | TRBV12-3/TRBV12-4 | TGTGCCAGCAATTCAGAGAGCAATCAGCCCCAGCATTTT | CASNSESNQPQHF
TRBJ1-1 | - | - | TRBV2 | TGTGCCAGCAGTGGGGAGAGGCGGGGTACCACTGAAGCTTTCTTT | CASSGERRGTTEAFF
TRBJ1-5 | - | TRBD1 | TRBV15 | TGTGCCACCGCAGGGGGCGTCAATCAGCCCCAGCATTTT | CATAGGVNQPQHF
TRBJ2-1 | few | - | TRBV27 | TGTGCCAGCAGTGGAGGACAGATTTACAATGAGCAGTTCTTC | CASSGGQIYNEQFF
TRBJ2-7 | - | TRBD2 | TRBV20-1 | TGCAGTGCTAGAGCTAGCGGGAGGGCCGACGAGCAGTACTTC | CSARASGRADEQYF
TRBJ2-6 | - | - | TRBV11-2 | TGTGCCAGCAGCACACAAGGCTCTGGGGCCAACGTCCTGACTTTC | CASSTQGSGANVLTF
TRBJ2-2 | many | - | TRBV7-6 | TGTGCCAGCAGCTCCTCCAGCACCGGGGAGCTGTTTTTT | CASSSSSTGELFF
TRBJ1-1 | - | TRBD1 | TRBV15 | TGTGCCACCAGCGGACAGGGGACGAGGTCTGTCACTGAAGCTTTCTTT | CATSGQGTRSVTEAFF
TRBJ2-6 | - | TRBD1 | TRBV27 | TGTGCCAGCAGTTTGGGACAGGGATTAGCTGGGGCCAACGTCCTGACTTTC | CASSLGQGLAGANVLTF
TRBJ1-6 | - | TRBD1 | TRBV15 | TGTGCCACCAGCAGAAGGGACAGGGCAGGTTCACCCCTCCACTTT | CATSRRDRAGSPLHF
TRBJ1-4 | - | TRBD1 | TRBV7-9 | TGTGCCAGCAGTTCTCAACAGGGGGCCATTGAAAAACTGTTTTTT | CASSSQQGAIEKLFF
TRBJ1-4 | - | TRBD1 | TRBV7-9 | TGTGCCAGCAGCTTTGCAGGGACAGGGGAACATGAAAAACTGTTTTTT | CASSFAGTGEHEKLFF
TRBJ1-2 | few | - | TRBV7-2 | TGTGCCAGCAGCATGACCGGGACGGTTAACTATGGCTACACCTTC | CASSMTGTVNYGYTF
TRBJ2-3 | - | - | TRBV6-1 | TGTGCCAGCAGTGAAGACGCCCCAGATACGCAGTATTTT | CASSEDAPDTQYF
TRBJ1-1 | few | TRBD1 | TRBV27 | TGTGCCAGCCAATTTCGACAGGGGGTGAACACTGAAGCTTTCTTT | CASQFRQGVNTEAFF